A single T cell receptor (beta chain) is shown here with its context. Its antigen is still unknown. Splitting of each subset's genomic DNA was done evenly across several immunoSEQ plates. Roughly 200 ng DNA, tens of thousands of T cell genomes, went into each sorted-subset replicate PCR. Sequencing used immunoSEQ multiplex PCR; TCRdb keeps in-frame clones, though not all of them. In the table there are 2 million to 2.5 million clones, about nine tenths of which are singletons. V gave up 0 bases and J gave up 2 bases, with 11 bases separating them. The germline gives CDR1 LGHNA, CDR2 YNFKEQ. The CDR3 contains 15 residues. These data originate in a study of shared clonotypes between healthy human individuals. Findings of the study overall: Memory subsets generally showed smaller estimated richness than naive subsets did. For naive CD4 cells, 4.5% to 6.5% of clonotypes were shared across a few donors.

The rearrangement links TRBV4-2 to TRBJ2-7; tentative D call: TRBD2 (5 bases). The clonotype originates from a man aged 18-30 years in good health. Some clones in this sample may be carry-over from other donors' samples. Material: naive CD4+ T cells from PBMCs. The sample's subset: CD45RA+ positively selected. CDR3 in DNA: TGTGCCAGCAGCCAAGATTGGCTAGCCCCCTACGAGCAGTACTTC. As protein: CASSQDWLAPYEQYF.